This passage covers 2 T cell receptor beta chains from one sample sequenced in a study of identical twins. TCRdb ran MiXCR on the 5' RACE reads and lists one entry per CDR3 protein. The profile shows under 900,000 distinct CDR3 sequences, around an eighth of them singletons. This sample also belongs to another study, concerning yellow fever vaccine responses in identical twins.

Material for sequencing was PBMCs. These receptors all come from a woman aged 18-29 years in good health.

This chain uses TRBV7-8 with TRBJ2-2; TRBD1 or TRBD2 may be the D gene (5 bases each). The germline CDR1 and CDR2 sequences are SGHVS and FQNEAQ. Trimming took 4 bases from V and 7 from J, leaving 10 bases between them. CDR3 length: 13 residues. The CDR3 DNA follows: TGTGCCAGCAGCTCCCCTGGGGGCGGGGAGCTGTTTTTT. Its protein is CASSSPGGGELFF.

The chain is built from TRBV20-1 and TRBJ1-1; 9 positions match TRBD1. V lost 2 bases, J lost 3 bases, and 7 bases stayed unmatched. The CDR3 is 15 amino acids. CDR1 is DFQATT and CDR2 is SNEGSKA in the germline V gene (reference sequence). Written as DNA, the CDR3 is TGCAGTGCTAGATCCGGGACAGGGAAAGACACTGAAGCTTTCTTT. Translating it yields CSARSGTGKDTEAFF.